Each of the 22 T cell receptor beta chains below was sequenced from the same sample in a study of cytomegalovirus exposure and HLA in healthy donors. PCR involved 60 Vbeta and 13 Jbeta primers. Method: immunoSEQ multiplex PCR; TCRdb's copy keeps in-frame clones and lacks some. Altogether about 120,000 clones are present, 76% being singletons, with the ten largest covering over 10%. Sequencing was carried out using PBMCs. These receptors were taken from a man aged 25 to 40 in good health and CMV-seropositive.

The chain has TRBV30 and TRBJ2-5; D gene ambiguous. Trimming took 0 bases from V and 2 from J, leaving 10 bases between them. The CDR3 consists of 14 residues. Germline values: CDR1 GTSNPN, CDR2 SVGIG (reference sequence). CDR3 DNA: TGTGCCTGGAGTGTTGGTGGGCGACAAGAGACCCAGTACTTC. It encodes CAWSVGGRQETQYF.

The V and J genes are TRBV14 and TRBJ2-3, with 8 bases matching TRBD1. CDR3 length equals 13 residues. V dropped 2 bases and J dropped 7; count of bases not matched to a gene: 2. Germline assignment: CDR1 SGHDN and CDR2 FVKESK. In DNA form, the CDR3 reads TGTGCCAGCAGCCAACGACAGGGGTATACGCAGTATTTT. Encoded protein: CASSQRQGYTQYF.

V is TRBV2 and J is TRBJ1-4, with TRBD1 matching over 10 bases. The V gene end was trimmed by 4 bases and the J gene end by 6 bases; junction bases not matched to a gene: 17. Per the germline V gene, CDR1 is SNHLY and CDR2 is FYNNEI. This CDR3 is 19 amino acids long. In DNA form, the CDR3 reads TGTGCCAGCAGTGGAATGGGCCGGGACAGGGGAAACAGCGATGAAAAACTGTTTTTT. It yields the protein CASSGMGRDRGNSDEKLFF.

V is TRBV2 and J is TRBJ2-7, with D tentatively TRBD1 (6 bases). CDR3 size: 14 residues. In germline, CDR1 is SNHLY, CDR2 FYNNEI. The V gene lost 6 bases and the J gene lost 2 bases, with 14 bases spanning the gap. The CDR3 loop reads CASSWGQGPYEQYF. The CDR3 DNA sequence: TGTGCCAGCAGCTGGGGGCAGGGGCCCTACGAGCAGTACTTC.

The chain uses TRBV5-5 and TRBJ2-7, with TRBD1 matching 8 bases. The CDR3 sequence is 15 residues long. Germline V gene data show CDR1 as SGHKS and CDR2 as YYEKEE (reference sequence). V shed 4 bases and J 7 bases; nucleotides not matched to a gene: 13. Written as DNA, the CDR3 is TGTGCCAGCAGCCCCCCTGACAGGGGTCTTAGGGAGCAGTACTTC. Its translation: CASSPPDRGLREQYF.

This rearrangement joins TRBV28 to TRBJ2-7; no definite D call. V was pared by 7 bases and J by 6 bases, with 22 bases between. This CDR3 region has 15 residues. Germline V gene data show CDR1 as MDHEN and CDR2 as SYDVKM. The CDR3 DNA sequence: TGTGCCAGCATGAGGCTCAGTGGTTCCCGAAGCGAGCAGTACTTC. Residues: CASMRLSGSRSEQYF.

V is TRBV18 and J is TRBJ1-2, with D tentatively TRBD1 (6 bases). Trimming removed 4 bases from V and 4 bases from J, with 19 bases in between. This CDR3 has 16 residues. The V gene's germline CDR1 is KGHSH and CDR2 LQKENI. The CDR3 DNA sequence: TGTGCCAGCTCACTGGGCTCTGACAGGACTTCCTATGGCTACACCTTC. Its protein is CASSLGSDRTSYGYTF.

The CDR3 reads CASSLNGAAHGYTF. The CDR3 DNA follows: TGTGCCAGCAGCTTGAATGGAGCCGCGCATGGCTACACCTTC. V and J are TRBV5-6 and TRBJ1-2, with D unclear. CDR3 length: 14 amino acids. V lost 1 base and J lost 6, with 13 bases in between. Germline lookup yields CDR1 SGHDT and CDR2 YYEEEE.

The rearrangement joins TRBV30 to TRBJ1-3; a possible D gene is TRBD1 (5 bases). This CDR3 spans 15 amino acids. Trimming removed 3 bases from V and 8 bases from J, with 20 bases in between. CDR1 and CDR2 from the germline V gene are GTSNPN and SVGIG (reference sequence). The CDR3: CAWSVIRLGGDTIYF. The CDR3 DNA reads TGTGCCTGGAGCGTCATACGGCTCGGAGGGGACACCATATATTTT.

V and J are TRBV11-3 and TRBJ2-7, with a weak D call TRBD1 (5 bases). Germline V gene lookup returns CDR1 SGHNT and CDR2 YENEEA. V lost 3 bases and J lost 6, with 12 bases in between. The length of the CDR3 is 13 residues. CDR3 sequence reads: CASSFTVTGEQYF. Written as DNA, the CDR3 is TGTGCCAGCAGCTTTACGGTTACAGGCGAGCAGTACTTC.

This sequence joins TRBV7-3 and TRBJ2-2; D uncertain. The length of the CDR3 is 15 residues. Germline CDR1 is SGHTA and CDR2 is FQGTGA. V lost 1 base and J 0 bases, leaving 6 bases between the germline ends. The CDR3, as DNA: TGTGCCAGCAGCTTAATGGCCGCGAACACCGGGGAGCTGTTTTTT. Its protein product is CASSLMAANTGELFF. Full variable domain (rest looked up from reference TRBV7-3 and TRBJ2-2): GAGVSQTPSNKVTEKGKYVELRCDPISGHTALYWYRQSLGQGPEFLIYFQGTGAADDSGLPNDRFFAVRPEGSVSTLKIQRTERGDSAVYLCASSLMAANTGELFFGEGSRLTVL.

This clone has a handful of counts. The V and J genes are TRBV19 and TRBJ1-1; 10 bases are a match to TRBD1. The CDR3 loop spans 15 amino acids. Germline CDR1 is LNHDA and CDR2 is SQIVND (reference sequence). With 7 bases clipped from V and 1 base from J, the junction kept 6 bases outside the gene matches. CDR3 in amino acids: CASIDRGLSNTEAFF. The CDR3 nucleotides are TGTGCCAGTATAGACAGGGGGCTATCGAACACTGAAGCTTTCTTT. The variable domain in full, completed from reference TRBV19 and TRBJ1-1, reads DGGITQSPKYLFRKEGQNVTLSCEQNLNHDAMYWYRQDPGQGLRLIYYSQIVNDFQKGDIAEGYSVSREKKESFPLTVTSAQKNPTAFYLCASIDRGLSNTEAFFGQGTRLTVV.

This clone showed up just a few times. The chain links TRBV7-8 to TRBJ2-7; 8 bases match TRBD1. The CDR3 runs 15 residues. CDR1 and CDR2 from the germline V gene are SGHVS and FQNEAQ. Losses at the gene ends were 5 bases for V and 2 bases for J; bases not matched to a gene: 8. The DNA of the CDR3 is TGTGCCAGCAGCCCAACCTGGGGACAGGCCTACGAGCAGTACTTC. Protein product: CASSPTWGQAYEQYF.

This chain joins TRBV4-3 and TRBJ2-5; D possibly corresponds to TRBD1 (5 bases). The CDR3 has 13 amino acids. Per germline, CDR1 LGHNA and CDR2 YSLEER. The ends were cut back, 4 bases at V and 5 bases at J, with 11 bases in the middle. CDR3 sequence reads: CASSRGRAETQYF. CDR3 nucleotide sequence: TGCGCCAGCAGCCGAGGCAGGGCGGAGACCCAGTACTTC.

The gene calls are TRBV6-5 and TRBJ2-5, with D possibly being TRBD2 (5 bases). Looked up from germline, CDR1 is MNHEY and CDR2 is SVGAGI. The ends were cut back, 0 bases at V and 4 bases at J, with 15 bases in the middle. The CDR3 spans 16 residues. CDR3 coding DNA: TGTGCCAGCAGTTACTCGGGTCTGCGAGGAGGAGAGACCCAGTACTTC. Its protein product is CASSYSGLRGGETQYF.

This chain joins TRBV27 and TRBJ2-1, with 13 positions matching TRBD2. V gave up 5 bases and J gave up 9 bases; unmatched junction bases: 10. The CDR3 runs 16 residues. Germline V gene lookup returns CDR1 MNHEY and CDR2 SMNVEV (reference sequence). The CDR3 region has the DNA TGTGCCAGCAGTCTACTACTAGCGGGGGGGCCGAGTGAGCAGTTCTTC. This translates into CASSLLLAGGPSEQFF.

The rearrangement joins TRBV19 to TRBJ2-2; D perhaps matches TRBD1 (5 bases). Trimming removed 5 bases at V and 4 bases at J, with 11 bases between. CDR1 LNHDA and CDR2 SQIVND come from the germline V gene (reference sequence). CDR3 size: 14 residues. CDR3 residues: CASSGRVPTGELFF. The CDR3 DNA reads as TGTGCCAGTAGTGGCAGGGTTCCCACCGGGGAGCTGTTTTTT.

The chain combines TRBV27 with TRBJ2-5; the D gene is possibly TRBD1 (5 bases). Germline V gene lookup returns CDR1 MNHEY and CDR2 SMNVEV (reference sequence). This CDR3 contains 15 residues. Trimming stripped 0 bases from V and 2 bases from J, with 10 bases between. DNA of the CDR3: TGTGCCAGCAGTTTATCGAGACAGAGTCAAGAGACCCAGTACTTC. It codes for CASSLSRQSQETQYF.

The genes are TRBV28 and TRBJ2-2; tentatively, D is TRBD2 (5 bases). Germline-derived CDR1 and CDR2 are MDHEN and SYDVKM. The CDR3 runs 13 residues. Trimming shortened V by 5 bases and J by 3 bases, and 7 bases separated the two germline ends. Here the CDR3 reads CASSKGDTGELFF. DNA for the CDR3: TGTGCCAGCAGTAAGGGAGACACCGGGGAGCTGTTTTTT.

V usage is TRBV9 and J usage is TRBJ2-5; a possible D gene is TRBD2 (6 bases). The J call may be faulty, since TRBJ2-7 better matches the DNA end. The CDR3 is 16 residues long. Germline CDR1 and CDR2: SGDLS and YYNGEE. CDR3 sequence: CASSPSEGRLFGEQYF. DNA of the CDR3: TGTGCCAGCAGCCCTTCGGAGGGCCGCCTATTCGGCGAGCAGTACTTC.

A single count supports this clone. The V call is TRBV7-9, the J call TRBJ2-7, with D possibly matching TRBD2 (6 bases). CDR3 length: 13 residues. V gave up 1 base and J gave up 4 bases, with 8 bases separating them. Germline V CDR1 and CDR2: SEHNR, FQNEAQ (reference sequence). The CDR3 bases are TGTGCCAGCAGCTTAGTAGGAGGGTACGAGCAGTACTTC. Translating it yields CASSLVGGYEQYF.

The CDR3 region has the DNA TGTGCCATCAAGCGGGGCCTTTTGGAGACCCAGTACTTC. Protein sequence: CAIKRGLLETQYF. The genes are TRBV10-3 and TRBJ2-5; 7 bases align to TRBD2. From germline, CDR1 is ENHRY and CDR2 SYGVKD. The CDR3 extends over 13 amino acids. V lost 7 bases, J lost 5 bases, and 7 bases stayed unmatched.